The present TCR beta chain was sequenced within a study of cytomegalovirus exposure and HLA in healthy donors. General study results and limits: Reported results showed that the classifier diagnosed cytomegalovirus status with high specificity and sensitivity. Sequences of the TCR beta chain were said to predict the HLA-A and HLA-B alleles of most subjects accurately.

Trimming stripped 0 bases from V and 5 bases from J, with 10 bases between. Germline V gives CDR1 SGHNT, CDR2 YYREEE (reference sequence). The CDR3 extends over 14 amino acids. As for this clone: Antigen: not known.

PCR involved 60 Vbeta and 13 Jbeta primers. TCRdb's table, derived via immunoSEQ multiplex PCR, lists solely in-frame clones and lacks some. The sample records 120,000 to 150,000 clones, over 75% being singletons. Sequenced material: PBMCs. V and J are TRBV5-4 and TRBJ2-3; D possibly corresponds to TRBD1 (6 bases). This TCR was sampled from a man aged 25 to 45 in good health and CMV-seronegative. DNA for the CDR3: TGTGCCAGCAGCTTGGACATCAGGGGAGATACGCAGTATTTT. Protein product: CASSLDIRGDTQYF.